This is a list of T cell receptor beta chains from one sample in a study of lung T cells in sarcoidosis with Löfgren's syndrome. MiXCR was run by TCRdb on the reads, yielding one entry per CDR3 protein. This table has some 8,600 distinct CDR3 sequences, over 20% appearing once. Sequences were obtained from CD4+ T cells from bronchoalveolar lavage fluid. Receptors originate from a human donor with sarcoidosis (Löfgren's syndrome or another form), or a control subject (not recorded which). Each CDR3 is given with its conserved first and last residue. D genes are given only for firm matches. Clone size is stated in some rows and not others, as once, few, many or a class when expanded.

TRBJ1-2 TRBV11-2 . . CASSLGLGSTNYGYTF TGTGCCAGCAGCTTGGGATTAGGGTCTACTAACTATGGCTACACCTTC
TRBJ1-3 TRBV20-1 many . CSARGGGVGNTIYF TGCAGTGCTAGAGGAGGAGGGGTTGGAAACACCATATATTTT
TRBJ1-2 TRBV10-3 many . CAISEGAANGYTF TGTGCCATCAGTGAAGGTGCAGCGAATGGCTACACCTTC
TRBJ2-1 TRBV6-1 many . CASSVKGPPSGNEQFF TGTGCCAGCAGTGTGAAGGGGCCTCCGAGTGGGAATGAGCAGTTCTTC
TRBJ2-3 TRBV12-3/TRBV12-4 many . CASSYTDTQYF TGTGCCAGCAGCTACACAGATACGCAGTATTTT
TRBJ1-1 TRBV27 . . CASSPYDKEDTEAFF TGTGCCAGCAGTCCCTACGACAAGGAGGACACTGAAGCTTTCTTT
TRBJ1-6 TRBV6-1 . . CASSELSSLHF TGTGCCAGCAGTGAATTATCGAGCCTCCACTTT
TRBJ2-5 TRBV20-1 . . CSANPPVLGQETQYF TGCAGTGCTAACCCCCCCGTGCTGGGACAAGAGACCCAGTATTTC
TRBJ2-2 TRBV20-1 many . CSAQNPLSPPGELFF TGCAGTGCCCAGAACCCCCTAAGTCCCCCCGGGGAGCTGTTTTTT
TRBJ2-2 TRBV19 many . CASSIAWGVANTGELFF TGTGCCAGTAGTATTGCCTGGGGGGTCGCGAACACCGGGGAGCTGTTTTTT
TRBJ2-7 TRBV25-1 medium-sized . CASSESSYEQYF TGTGCCAGCAGTGAGTCCTCCTACGAGCAGTACTTC
TRBJ1-2 TRBV20-1 many TRBD1 CSARGPDRGWGYTF TGCAGTGCTAGAGGCCCGGACAGGGGATGGGGCTACACCTTC
TRBJ2-3 TRBV3-1 few . CASSPLAGGHTDTQYF TGTGCCAGCAGCCCCCTTGCTGGGGGGCACACAGATACGCAGTATTTT
TRBJ2-1 TRBV12-3/TRBV12-4 few . CASSNRVNEQFF TGTGCCAGCAGTAACAGGGTCAATGAGCAGTTCTTC
TRBJ1-1 TRBV20-1 many TRBD1 CSARDPGQGVTEAFF TGCAGTGCTAGAGATCCTGGACAGGGGGTCACTGAAGCTTTCTTT
TRBJ1-1 TRBV19 few . CASSLNTEAFF TGTGCCAGTAGCCTAAACACTGAAGCTTTCTTT
TRBJ1-2 TRBV20-1 few TRBD1 CSARGLDRGRWDGYTF TGCAGTGCTAGAGGCCTCGACAGGGGGCGCTGGGATGGCTACACCTTC
TRBJ1-6 TRBV2 medium-sized . CASSERAFYNSPLHF TGTGCCAGCAGTGAAAGGGCTTTTTATAATTCACCCCTCCACTTT
TRBJ1-6 TRBV20-1 few . CSTRAGAANSPLHF TGCAGTACTAGAGCAGGGGCGGCTAATTCACCCCTCCACTTT
TRBJ1-5 TRBV6-1 . TRBD1 CASSPGQGSNQPQHF TGTGCCAGCAGCCCGGGACAGGGGAGCAATCAGCCCCAGCATTTT
TRBJ2-7 TRBV5-5 few TRBD1 CASSLGTGNTYEQYF TGTGCCAGCAGCTTGGGGACAGGGAATACCTACGAGCAGTACTTC
TRBJ1-4 TRBV2 medium-sized . CASGTQRTNEKLFF TGTGCCAGCGGGACACAACGAACTAATGAAAAACTGTTTTTT
TRBJ1-1 TRBV3-1 many . CASSRYTGLATEAFF TGTGCCAGCAGCCGGTACACAGGGTTGGCCACTGAAGCTTTCTTT
TRBJ2-2 TRBV29-1 few TRBD2 CSVEGGTRTGELFF TGCAGCGTTGAAGGGGGGACTAGGACCGGGGAGCTGTTTTTT
TRBJ1-5 TRBV14 medium-sized . CASSQENAAGTSNQPQHF TGTGCCAGCAGCCAAGAGAACGCGGCAGGGACGTCCAATCAGCCCCAGCATTTT
TRBJ2-3 TRBV5-1 many . CASSEPGQDTQYF TGCGCCAGCAGCGAGCCGGGGCAAGATACGCAGTATTTT
TRBJ1-1 TRBV6-6 few . CASSYYGEIGFF TGTGCCAGCAGTTACTACGGGGAGATAGGTTTCTTT
TRBJ2-5 TRBV7-9 few . CASSRPSAGVETQYF TGTGCCAGCAGCCGGCCTTCTGCAGGGGTCGAGACCCAGTACTTC
TRBJ1-2 TRBV5-1 few . CASSLDGKGYTF TGCGCCAGCAGCTTGGACGGGAAGGGCTACACCTTC
TRBJ1-5 TRBV7-2 few TRBD1 CASSLPETGINQPQHF TGTGCCAGCAGCCTCCCCGAGACAGGGATCAATCAGCCCCAGCATTTT
TRBJ1-5 TRBV12-5 many . CASGLVLGAVSNQPQHF TGTGCTAGTGGTTTGGTATTGGGGGCTGTTAGCAATCAGCCCCAGCATTTT
TRBJ1-2 TRBV20-1 many . CSAWTPPFGYTF TGCAGTGCTTGGACACCTCCATTTGGCTACACCTTC
TRBJ2-5 TRBV18 many . CASSPPLETQYF TGTGCCAGCTCACCACCGCTAGAGACCCAGTACTTC
TRBJ2-7 TRBV15 many TRBD2 CATSRDSGGLAHYEQYF TGTGCCACCAGCAGAGATTCCGGTGGACTAGCCCACTACGAGCAGTACTTC
TRBJ1-5 TRBV20-1 many TRBD1 CSAVGTVSNQPQHF TGCAGTGCGGTTGGGACAGTTAGCAATCAGCCCCAGCATTTT
TRBJ1-6 TRBV19 few . CASSSPGWSPLHF TGTGCCAGTAGTAGCCCCGGGTGGTCACCCCTCCACTTT
TRBJ2-3 TRBV6-6 many TRBD1 CASSYGTGGGTDTQYF TGTGCCAGCAGTTACGGGACAGGGGGAGGCACAGATACGCAGTATTTT
TRBJ1-1 TRBV20-1 many . CSAKTGNMNTEAFF TGCAGTGCTAAGACAGGAAATATGAACACTGAAGCTTTCTTT
TRBJ2-3 TRBV5-4 few . CASSLVQGPDTQYF TGTGCCAGCAGCTTGGTTCAGGGACCAGATACGCAGTATTTT
TRBJ2-7 TRBV6-1 . TRBD2 CASSRTSGGLNEQYF TGTGCCAGCAGCCGGACTAGCGGGGGGTTGAACGAGCAGTACTTC
TRBJ2-7 TRBV18 many . CASSPPGRDYEQYF TGTGCCAGCTCACCACCGGGACGGGACTACGAGCAGTACTTC
TRBJ1-3 TRBV3-1 many . CASSQDPGNTIYF TGTGCCAGCAGCCAAGATCCCGGAAACACCATATATTTT
TRBJ1-2 TRBV19 many . CASSPVGGGGYGYTF TGTGCCAGTAGTCCCGTGGGAGGGGGTGGCTATGGCTACACCTTC
TRBJ1-5 TRBV5-1 many . CASSPSPGNQPQHF TGCGCCAGCAGCCCGTCCCCGGGAAATCAGCCCCAGCATTTT
TRBJ2-3 TRBV7-2 many TRBD2 CASSQGLAVTTQYF TGTGCCAGCAGCCAGGGACTAGCGGTTACTACGCAGTATTTT
TRBJ2-6 TRBV11-2 . . CASSAPGLRISGANVLTF TGTGCCAGCAGCGCCCCGGGACTGAGAATTTCTGGGGCCAACGTCCTGACTTTC
TRBJ2-1 TRBV20-1 few . CSATSGPQGNEQFF TGCAGTGCTACGTCGGGACCCCAGGGGAATGAGCAGTTCTTC
TRBJ1-5 TRBV20-1 medium-sized . CSARRQINQPQHF TGCAGTGCTAGAAGGCAGATCAATCAGCCCCAGCATTTT
TRBJ1-5 TRBV28 medium-sized . CASTSNQPQHF TGTGCCAGCACCAGCAATCAGCCCCAGCATTTT
TRBJ2-3 TRBV12-3/TRBV12-4 medium-sized . CASSFTVGTDTQYF TGTGCCAGCAGTTTTACTGTTGGCACAGATACGCAGTATTTT
TRBJ1-2 TRBV10-2 few TRBD1 CASSVGQGAVYGYTF TGCGCCAGCAGTGTGGGACAGGGGGCTGTTTACGGCTACACCTTC
TRBJ2-3 TRBV11-2 few . CASSLDQGRTDTQYF TGTGCCAGCAGCTTAGACCAGGGTCGGACAGATACGCAGTATTTT
TRBJ1-4 TRBV18 many TRBD1 CASSPLRDRGSEKLFF TGTGCCAGCTCACCACTCCGGGACAGGGGTTCGGAAAAACTGTTTTTT
TRBJ2-7 TRBV27 . . CASSLKPGYEQYF TGTGCCAGCAGTTTAAAACCAGGTTACGAGCAGTACTTC
TRBJ2-7 TRBV27 many . CASSLSHLPYEQYF TGTGCCAGCAGTTTATCCCATCTACCCTACGAGCAGTACTTC